What follows is one T cell receptor beta chain and its context. This entry belongs to a study of T cell changes during pregnancy in multiple sclerosis. The table came from immunoSEQ multiplex PCR; TCRdb's copy has only in-frame clones and leaves some out. Seen here are about 15,000 clones, about 86% observed once, and the top ten hold around a fifth. Germline CDR1 reads SEHNR; CDR2 reads FQNEAQ (reference sequence). The V end lost 9 bases, the J end lost 1 base, and 7 bases lay between the germline ends. CDR3 length equals 12 residues. The chain links TRBV7-9 to TRBJ1-5, with unresolved D. This sample comprised CD8+ T cells from peripheral blood mononuclear cells, obtained in the first trimester of pregnancy. The TCR sequence derives from a female donor with multiple sclerosis, enrolled in a pregnancy study. CDR3 loop: CASGRSNQPQHF. The CDR3 region has the DNA TGTGCCAGTGGGAGGAGCAATCAGCCCCAGCATTTT.